What follows are 11 T cell receptor beta chains derived from one specimen sequenced in a study of early T cells in non-severe SARS-CoV-2 infection. A single record per CDR3 protein comes from TCRdb applying MiXCR to the 5' RACE reads. The sample carries around 84,000 distinct CDR3 sequences, 12% recorded once. The sequenced material came from whole blood. Receptor source: an adult who was a healthcare worker with PCR-confirmed SARS-CoV-2 infection or an uninfected control (not recorded which).

In this sample, this clonotype turned up many times. The chain links TRBV2 to TRBJ1-1, with a possible D match to TRBD1 (5 bases). The V gene lost 7 bases and the J gene lost 8 bases, with 20 bases spanning the gap. Germline assignment: CDR1 SNHLY and CDR2 FYNNEI. The CDR3 has 14 residues. This chain's CDR3 is CASNSRGGTKEAFF. DNA of the CDR3: TGTGCCAGCAATTCGAGGGGAGGAACCAAAGAAGCTTTCTTT.

This clonotype was observed many times. The rearrangement joins TRBV29-1 to TRBJ2-3; D is possibly TRBD2 (7 bases). This CDR3 region has 15 residues. Trimming took off 4 bases at V and 2 bases at J, with 16 bases between the two ends. Germline V gives CDR1 SQVTM, CDR2 ANQGSEA. This chain's CDR3 is CSVGYGGRNTDTQYF. The CDR3 DNA reads TGCAGCGTTGGTTACGGGGGGCGGAACACAGATACGCAGTATTTT.

The sample holds many counts of this clonotype. The chain is built from TRBV5-1 and TRBJ1-3, with D possibly matching TRBD1 (5 bases). V was pared by 1 base and J by 0 bases, with 14 bases between. The CDR3 is 17 amino acids. CDR1 and CDR2 (germline): SGHRS, YFSETQ. As DNA, the CDR3 is TGCGCCAGCAGCTTGAACGCGGCAGGGCGCTCTGGAAACACCATATATTTT. Translated: CASSLNAAGRSGNTIYF.

The table lists this clonotype with a few counts. This chain uses TRBV19 with TRBJ2-6, with a tentative D call TRBD2 (6 bases). Germline V gene lookup returns CDR1 LNHDA and CDR2 SQIVND (reference sequence). The CDR3 sequence is 16 residues long. Trimming cost V 7 bases and J 0 bases, with 13 bases left between them. The CDR3 reads CASTMRGPSGANVLTF. The CDR3, as DNA: TGTGCCAGTACCATGCGGGGCCCCTCTGGGGCCAACGTCCTGACTTTC.

This clonotype was found a few times. This chain joins TRBV12-3 or TRBV12-4 and TRBJ1-3; D gene uncertain. The CDR3 extends over 15 amino acids. V was shortened by 3 bases and J by 2 bases, with 11 bases between the two germline ends. The CDR3 protein is CASSLGPKAGNTIYF. DNA of the CDR3: TGTGCCAGCAGTTTGGGCCCCAAGGCTGGAAACACCATATATTTT.

The rearrangement links TRBV7-2 to TRBJ1-1; no clear D gene. V dropped 2 bases and J dropped 7 bases, with 14 bases sitting between them. The CDR3 sequence is 14 residues long. Looked up from germline, CDR1 is SGHTA and CDR2 is FQGNSA. The CDR3 here is CASSLSLALGEAFF. DNA for the CDR3: TGTGCCAGCAGCTTATCCCTGGCCCTTGGTGAAGCTTTCTTT.

This clonotype was found many times. The V call is TRBV5-1, the J call TRBJ2-7; D is perhaps TRBD1 or TRBD2 (5 bases each). There are 13 residues in the CDR3. The germline V and J ends were trimmed by 0 bases and 9 bases, with 13 bases remaining between them. Germline loops: CDR1 SGHRS, CDR2 YFSETQ. CDR3 sequence: CASSLGVGDGQYF. CDR3 in DNA: TGCGCCAGCAGCTTGGGGGTCGGGGACGGGCAGTACTTC.

This clonotype was picked up a small number of times. The CDR3: CASRQAVWERSTGELFF. Here the CDR3 DNA reads TGTGCCAGCAGGCAAGCCGTGTGGGAGAGAAGCACCGGGGAGCTGTTTTTT. J is TRBJ2-2 and V is TRBV11-1, with D possibly being TRBD2 (5 bases). The CDR3 has 17 residues. V was trimmed by 6 bases and J by 4 bases, leaving 21 bases between them. Germline V CDR1 and CDR2: SGHAT, FQDESV (reference sequence).

The V and J genes are TRBV12-3 or TRBV12-4 and TRBJ2-1, with a weak D call TRBD1 (6 bases). This CDR3 has 12 amino acids. V was clipped by 4 bases and J by 12 bases, with 13 bases between them. CDR3 residues: CASSSIGGRQFF. Here the CDR3 DNA reads TGTGCCAGCAGTTCCATAGGGGGACGGCAGTTCTTC.

This clonotype showed up just a few times. The J gene is TRBJ1-2, the V gene TRBV7-2; D is possibly TRBD1 (5 bases). The CDR3 consists of 13 residues. The V end was cut by 3 bases, the J end by 5 bases, with 10 bases between. CDR1 is SGHTA and CDR2 is FQGNSA in the germline V gene. CDR3 DNA sequence: TGTGCCAGCAGCTTGGGGGACCCTTATGGCTACACCTTC. Protein product: CASSLGDPYGYTF.

This clonotype was picked up a small number of times. The chain uses TRBV12-5 and TRBJ2-2; the match to TRBD2 covers 8 bases. Germline V gene data show CDR1 as LGHNT and CDR2 as FRNRAP. V shed 3 bases, J shed 6 bases, and the junction held 3 bases outside the gene matches. The CDR3 has 14 residues. The DNA for the CDR3 is TGTGCTAGTGGTTTAGGCGGGAGGTCCGGGGAGCTGTTTTTT. Its translation is CASGLGGRSGELFF.